These T cell receptor beta chains were read from a single sample in a study of blood T cell repertoires in COVID-19. Clones were read by immunoSEQ multiplex PCR, and TCRdb kept only the in-frame ones, dropping some. The data show 100,000 or so clones, with 69% seen just once and about 5.9% held by the top ten. The sequencing sample was made of peripheral blood. The receptors shown here come from a man older than 75 with acute or convalescent COVID-19. The CDR3 runs from the conserved cysteine through the conserved F or W. A D gene is named only where the DNA matches it firmly. The size field is filled for only some rows; it gives once, few, many or a size class.

cdr3_nt cdr3_aa d_call clone_size j_call v_call
TGTGCCAGCAGTTCGTCGACAGGGCGCGCTCTCTATGGCTACACCTTC CASSSSTGRALYGYTF TRBD1 few TRBJ1-2 TRBV6-2/TRBV6-3
TGTGCCAGCAGCGAGACGGGACATCGAACAGAGACCCAGTACTTC CASSETGHRTETQYF NA NA TRBJ2-5 TRBV9
TGCGCCAGCAGCTTGGCCGTAGCGGTGAACACCGGGGAGCTGTTTTTT CASSLAVAVNTGELFF NA NA TRBJ2-2 TRBV5-1
TGCGCTACTCCACTAGCGGGAGTCTCCTACGAGCAGTACTTC CATPLAGVSYEQYF TRBD2 NA TRBJ2-7 TRBV23-1
TGTGCCAGCATCTTCGGACTAGCGGTATACAATGAGCAGTTCTTC CASIFGLAVYNEQFF TRBD2 NA TRBJ2-1 TRBV2
TGTGCCACCAGTTTCCGCCCGACAGGGATGGGAGGAGGCAATCAGCCCCAGCATTTT CATSFRPTGMGGGNQPQHF TRBD1 few TRBJ1-5 TRBV24-1
TGTGCCAGCAGCCCCGGCGGGGATGTTGGAAACACCATATATTTT CASSPGGDVGNTIYF NA once TRBJ1-3 TRBV7-2
TGTGCCAGCAGCTTAGTTAGCGGGAGGGCCGGCGGGGAGCTGTTTTTT CASSLVSGRAGGELFF TRBD2 NA TRBJ2-2 TRBV7-2
TGTGCCAGCAGCCATTACCTCGAGAGCTACACCTTC CASSHYLESYTF NA NA TRBJ1-2 TRBV7-8
TGTGCCAGCACTCGTGGCGGGGACTCTGGAAACACCATATATTTT CASTRGGDSGNTIYF NA few TRBJ1-3 TRBV6-5
TGTGCCAGCAGCCAGAGGGTCAGGAGGGCCTTTTTCGAGCAGTACTTC CASSQRVRRAFFEQYF NA once TRBJ2-7 TRBV7-2
TGTGCCACCCGACAGGGGGATCAGCCCCAGCATTTT CATRQGDQPQHF TRBD1 NA TRBJ1-5 TRBV19
TGTGCCAGCAGCAAAGCCTTTTCTGGAAACACCATATATTTT CASSKAFSGNTIYF NA NA TRBJ1-3 TRBV21-1
TGTGCCAGCAGCCGAGGGGACAGGGCTAAAGATACGCAGTATTTT CASSRGDRAKDTQYF TRBD1 NA TRBJ2-3 TRBV9
TGTGCCAGCAAGGCGGGCGGAAACACCGGGGAGCTGTTTTTT CASKAGGNTGELFF NA few TRBJ2-2 TRBV2
TGTGCCAGCAGGTCGGCGGGCCCATCCTACGAGCAGTACTTC CASRSAGPSYEQYF NA NA TRBJ2-7 TRBV2
TGTGCCAGCAGCCCGACTAGTTTTGCGAGGCAGTACTTC CASSPTSFARQYF NA NA TRBJ2-7 TRBV27
TGTGCCAGCAGCTTAGCCCTGACTAGCGGGGAGCAGTTCTTC CASSLALTSGEQFF TRBD2 once TRBJ2-1 TRBV11-2
TGTGCCAGCAGTTGGACAGTCAATCAGCCCCAGCATTTT CASSWTVNQPQHF NA NA TRBJ1-5 TRBV6-5
TGCAGCGTCCAGACAAATAGCAATCAGCCCCAGCATTTT CSVQTNSNQPQHF NA many TRBJ1-5 TRBV29-1
TGTGCCAGCAGCTCGCGACTAGCGGGAGGGGCAGATACGCAGTATTTT CASSSRLAGGADTQYF TRBD2 NA TRBJ2-3 TRBV7-2
TGTGCCAGCAGCTTAGGTCAGGGCATTCAGTACTTC CASSLGQGIQYF NA NA TRBJ2-4 TRBV7-2
TGTGCCAGCAGCTTAGGGAGAGCTAGCACAGATACGCAGTATTTT CASSLGRASTDTQYF NA once TRBJ2-3 TRBV5-6
TGCGCCAGCAGCTCCAATCCGGGACAGGCCTACGAGCAGTACTTC CASSSNPGQAYEQYF TRBD1 few TRBJ2-7 TRBV5-1
TGTGCCAGTAGCCTTAGCGGGACCTACGAGCAGTACTTC CASSLSGTYEQYF TRBD2 many TRBJ2-7 TRBV19
TGTGCCAGCTCCAACAGGGGACGGGACACTGAAGCTTTCTTT CASSNRGRDTEAFF TRBD1 NA TRBJ1-1 TRBV6-5
TGTGCCAGCAAGGGACTAGCGGACTCCGGGGAGCTGTTTTTT CASKGLADSGELFF TRBD2 NA TRBJ2-2 TRBV2
TGTGCCAGCAGTCCCACCACCCGGGGAGCCAAAAACATTCAGTACTTC CASSPTTRGAKNIQYF NA NA TRBJ2-4 TRBV28
TGTGCCAGCACCCCTTTGGGCGGGAGAGATTGGGGTGAGCAGTTCTTC CASTPLGGRDWGEQFF TRBD2 NA TRBJ2-1 TRBV6-2/TRBV6-3
TGTGCCAGTACCAACGGACCGACAGGGCCTAATGAAAAACTGTTTTTT CASTNGPTGPNEKLFF TRBD1 NA TRBJ1-4 TRBV19
TGTGCCAGCAGTTTACTCCTAGAGACCCAGTACTTC CASSLLLETQYF NA NA TRBJ2-5 TRBV6-5
TGTGCCAGCACCCGCCCGGGGACTGAGCAGTACTTC CASTRPGTEQYF NA NA TRBJ2-7 TRBV12-3/TRBV12-4
TGTGCCAGCAGCTCCGCTAGCGGGCAGTTCTTC CASSSASGQFF TRBD2 NA TRBJ2-1 TRBV7-2
TGTGCCAGCAGCTTAAGACTAGGCCAAGAGACCCAGTACTTC CASSLRLGQETQYF NA once TRBJ2-5 TRBV7-8
TGTGCCAGCAGCTTGGAGGAGATGGTCGGGGAGCTGTTTTTT CASSLEEMVGELFF NA NA TRBJ2-2 TRBV5-6
TGTGCCTGGAGCTTACAGGGAAATCAGCCCCAGCATTTT CAWSLQGNQPQHF NA few TRBJ1-5 TRBV30
TGTGCCAGCGGGACACCGAGGGAAAAACTGTTTTTT CASGTPREKLFF NA NA TRBJ1-4 TRBV28
TGCAGTGCTAGGGCCGGGGACGAGCAGTACTTC CSARAGDEQYF NA NA TRBJ2-7 TRBV20-1
TGTGCCAGCAGTGGGGGGACAGGGGGCGACTATGGCTACACCTTC CASSGGTGGDYGYTF TRBD1 NA TRBJ1-2 TRBV25-1
TGTGCCAGCAGTGACTCCGGGACACCATCGTCACCCCTCCACTTT CASSDSGTPSSPLHF NA NA TRBJ1-6 TRBV6-4
TGTGCCAGCAGGCTGGCGATCGGACAGGCCTACGAGCAGTACTTC CASRLAIGQAYEQYF TRBD1 NA TRBJ2-7 TRBV6-5
TGTGCCAGCAGCCGGGACAGGGGAGGTATCGGGGAGCTGTTTTTT CASSRDRGGIGELFF TRBD1 NA TRBJ2-2 TRBV11-3
TGTGCCAGCAGCGCCGGGACTAGACCTAATGAGCAGTTCTTC CASSAGTRPNEQFF TRBD2 NA TRBJ2-1 TRBV11-3
TGCGCCAGCAGCCGCCAGGGCAACACCGGGGAGCTGTTTTTT CASSRQGNTGELFF NA few TRBJ2-2 TRBV5-1
TGTGCCAGCAGCGTAGCCCAGGGGTCCCCCACAGATACGCAGTATTTT CASSVAQGSPTDTQYF NA NA TRBJ2-3 TRBV9
TGTGCCAGCAGCTTGGACAGGGGAGTAGGGGAGACCCAGTACTTC CASSLDRGVGETQYF TRBD1 NA TRBJ2-5 TRBV5-4
TGTGCCAGCAGCGTAACAGGGGGTTGGCAGCCCCAGCATTTT CASSVTGGWQPQHF TRBD1 few TRBJ1-5 TRBV7-2
TGTGCCAGCAGTTTTACGGGGAGAGGTGAAGCTTTCTTT CASSFTGRGEAFF NA NA TRBJ1-1 TRBV12-3/TRBV12-4
TGTGCCAGCAGTGAGCTAGCGGGTCACTCCTACAATGAGCAGTTCTTC CASSELAGHSYNEQFF TRBD2 NA TRBJ2-1 TRBV25-1
TGTGCCAGCAGCCAAGAAGGCGTCGGACAGAGGGCTGAAGCTTTCTTT CASSQEGVGQRAEAFF NA NA TRBJ1-1 TRBV3-1/TRBV3-2
TGTGCCTGGAGTGCAATTTATGGCTACACCTTC CAWSAIYGYTF NA NA TRBJ1-2 TRBV30
TGTGCCAGCAGCCAGCGGGAGACAGATACGCAGTATTTT CASSQRETDTQYF TRBD2 NA TRBJ2-3 TRBV7-8
TGCGCCAGATGTCGGAGGGCAATGAACACTGAAGCTTTCTTT CARCRRAMNTEAFF NA NA TRBJ1-1 TRBV23-1
TGTGCCACCAGCAGGAGTACCGAGGAACTGTTTTTT CATSRSTEELFF NA few TRBJ1-4 TRBV15
TGTGCCACCGCGGATCAGGGTAGCTCCTACAATGAGCAGTTCTTC CATADQGSSYNEQFF NA NA TRBJ2-1 TRBV27
TGTGCCAGCAGCTTAGAGCAGGGGCCGCAAGAGACCCAGTACTTC CASSLEQGPQETQYF NA NA TRBJ2-5 TRBV7-9
TGTGCCAGCAGTTTATTTTCATTTAGCTCCTACGAGCAGTACTTC CASSLFSFSSYEQYF NA NA TRBJ2-7 TRBV28
TGTGCCAGCAGCGCGGGACAGGGGGCAAACCAGCCCCAGCATTTT CASSAGQGANQPQHF TRBD1 NA TRBJ1-5 TRBV9
TGTGCCAGCGGACAGGGACTTAATCAGCCCCAGCATTTT CASGQGLNQPQHF TRBD1 NA TRBJ1-5 TRBV2
TGTGCCAGCAGCTTTGACGGAGGCAATCAGCCCCAGCATTTT CASSFDGGNQPQHF NA NA TRBJ1-5 TRBV7-2